The 2 T cell receptor beta chains given below trace back to one sample, sequenced in a study of spatial heterogeneity in lung cancer. Time point of the sample: sample taken at primary tumor resection. TCRdb analysed the 5' RACE reads with MiXCR anew, one entry per CDR3 protein. The table records about 40,000 distinct CDR3 sequences, approximately 5.2% of them present only once. The specimen was PBMCs, collected at surgery. All receptors come from a female donor with early-stage non-small cell lung cancer.

The chain employs TRBV3-1 and TRBJ2-7; 7 bases fit TRBD2. Germline V gene sequence: CDR1 LGHDT, CDR2 YNNKEL (reference sequence). Germline trimming cut 4 bases from V and 3 bases from J; bases unmatched to any gene: 9. This CDR3 spans 15 amino acids. The CDR3 DNA sequence: TGTGCCAGCAGCCCTGAATGGGGGGGAGGCTACGAGCAGTACTTC. Residues: CASSPEWGGGYEQYF.

This clonotype was recorded at least ten times. CDR3: CASRDRGYEQYF. For the CDR3, the DNA is TGTGCTTCGCGGGACAGAGGCTACGAGCAGTACTTC. The V gene is TRBV28, the J gene TRBJ2-7; maybe TRBD1 (7 bases). The CDR3 loop spans 12 amino acids. From germline, CDR1 is MDHEN and CDR2 SYDVKM.